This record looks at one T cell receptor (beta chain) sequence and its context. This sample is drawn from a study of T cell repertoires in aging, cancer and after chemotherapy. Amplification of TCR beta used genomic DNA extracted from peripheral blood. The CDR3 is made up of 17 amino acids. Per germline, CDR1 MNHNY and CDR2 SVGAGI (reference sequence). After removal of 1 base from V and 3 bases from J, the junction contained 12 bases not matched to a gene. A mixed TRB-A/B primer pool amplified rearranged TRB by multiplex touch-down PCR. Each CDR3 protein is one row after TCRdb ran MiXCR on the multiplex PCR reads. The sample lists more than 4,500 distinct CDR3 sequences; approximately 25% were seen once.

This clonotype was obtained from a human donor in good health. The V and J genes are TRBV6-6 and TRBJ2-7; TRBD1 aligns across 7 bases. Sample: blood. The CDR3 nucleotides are TGTGCCAGCAGTTACTGGGGACAGATCGAGCGACGCTACGAGCAGTACTTC. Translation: CASSYWGQIERRYEQYF.